This TCR beta chain was identified in a study of shared clonotypes between healthy human individuals. Study-level results: Compared with clonotypes that all four donors shared, non-shared clonotypes had lower generation probabilities. As a rule, naive subsets had a larger estimated richness than memory subsets. Donor scarcity curtailed the genetic and exposure-history diversity represented herein.

With V trimmed by 0 bases and J by 0 bases, 4 bases remained unmatched. The length of the CDR3 is 16 residues. Germline-derived CDR1 and CDR2 are LGHNT and FRNRAP. About this clone itself: Its antigen is unknown.

Produced via immunoSEQ multiplex PCR; TCRdb's table is partial and in-frame only. The table includes about 1.4 million clones, around 97% detected once. The source material was naive CD4+ T cells sorted from blood. Subset meaning: CD45RA+ positively selected. The rearrangement links TRBV12-5 to TRBJ2-7; 8 bases map to TRBD2. This TCR was sampled from a man aged 25 to 45 in good health. Written as DNA, the CDR3 is TGTGCTAGTGGTTTGGTCGTCGGGACTAGCTCCTACGAGCAGTACTTC. This encodes CASGLVVGTSSYEQYF.